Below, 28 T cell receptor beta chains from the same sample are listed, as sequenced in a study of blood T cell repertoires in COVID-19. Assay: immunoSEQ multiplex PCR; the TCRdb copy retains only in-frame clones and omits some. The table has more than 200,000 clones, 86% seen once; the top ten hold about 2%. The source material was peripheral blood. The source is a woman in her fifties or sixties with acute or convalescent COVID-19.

The CDR3 protein is CAISPTSGGGETQYF. CDR3 nucleotides: TGTGCCATCAGTCCGACTAGCGGAGGAGGGGAGACCCAGTACTTC. The chain carries TRBV10-3 and TRBJ2-5; 9 bases agree with TRBD2. V lost 5 bases to trimming and J lost 5 bases; unmatched junction nucleotides: 9. Germline V gives CDR1 ENHRY, CDR2 SYGVKD. The CDR3 runs to 15 residues.

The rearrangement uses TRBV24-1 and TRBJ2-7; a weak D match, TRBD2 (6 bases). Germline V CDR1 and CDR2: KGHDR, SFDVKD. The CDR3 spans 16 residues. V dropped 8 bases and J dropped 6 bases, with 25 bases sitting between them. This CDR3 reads CATTRPPGLPLGEQYF. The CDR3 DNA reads TGTGCCACCACCAGACCTCCGGGACTCCCGTTAGGCGAGCAGTACTTC.

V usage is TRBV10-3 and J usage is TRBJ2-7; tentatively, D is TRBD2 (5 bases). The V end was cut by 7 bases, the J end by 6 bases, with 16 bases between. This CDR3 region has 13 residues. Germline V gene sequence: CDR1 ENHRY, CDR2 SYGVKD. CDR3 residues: CAITGPGLGEQYF. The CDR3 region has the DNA TGTGCCATCACTGGCCCGGGATTGGGCGAGCAGTACTTC.

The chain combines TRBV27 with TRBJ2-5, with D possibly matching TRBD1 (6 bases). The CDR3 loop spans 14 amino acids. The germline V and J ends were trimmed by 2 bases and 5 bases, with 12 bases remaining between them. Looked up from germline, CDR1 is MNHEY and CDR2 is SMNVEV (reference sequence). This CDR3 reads CASSLNWGRETQYF. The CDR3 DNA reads TGTGCCAGCAGTTTAAATTGGGGGCGGGAGACCCAGTACTTC.

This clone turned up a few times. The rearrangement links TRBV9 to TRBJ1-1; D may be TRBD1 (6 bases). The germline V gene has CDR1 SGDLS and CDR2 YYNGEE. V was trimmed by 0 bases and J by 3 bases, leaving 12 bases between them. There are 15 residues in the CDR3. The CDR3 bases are TGTGCCAGCAGCGTAGGTGTCAGGGGAGACACTGAAGCTTTCTTT. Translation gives CASSVGVRGDTEAFF.

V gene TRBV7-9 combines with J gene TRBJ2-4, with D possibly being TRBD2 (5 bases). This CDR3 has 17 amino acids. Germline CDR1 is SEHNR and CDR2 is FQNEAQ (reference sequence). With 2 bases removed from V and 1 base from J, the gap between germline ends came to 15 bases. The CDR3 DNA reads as TGTGCCAGCAGCTTATATCAGGCGGGCTGGGCCAAAAACATTCAGTACTTC. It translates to CASSLYQAGWAKNIQYF.

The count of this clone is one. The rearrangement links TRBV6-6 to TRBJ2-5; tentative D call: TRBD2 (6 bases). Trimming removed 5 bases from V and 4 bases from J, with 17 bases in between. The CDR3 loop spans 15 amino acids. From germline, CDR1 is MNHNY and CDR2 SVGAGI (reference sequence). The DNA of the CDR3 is TGTGCCAGCAGTCATAGACTAGTAAGGCGAGAGACCCAGTACTTC. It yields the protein CASSHRLVRRETQYF.

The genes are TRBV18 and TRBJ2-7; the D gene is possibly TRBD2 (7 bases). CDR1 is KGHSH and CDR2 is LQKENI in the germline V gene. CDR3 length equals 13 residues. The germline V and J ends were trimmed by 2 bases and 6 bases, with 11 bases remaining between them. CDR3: CASSPRGGPEQYF. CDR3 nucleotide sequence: TGTGCCAGCTCACCAAGGGGGGGACCCGAGCAGTACTTC.

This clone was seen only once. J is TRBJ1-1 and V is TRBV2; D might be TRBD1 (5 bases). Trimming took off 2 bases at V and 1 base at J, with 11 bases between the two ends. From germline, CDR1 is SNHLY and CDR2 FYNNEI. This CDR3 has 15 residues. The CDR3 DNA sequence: TGTGCCAGCAGTGAAAGGGGAGCGGGGAACACTGAAGCTTTCTTT. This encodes CASSERGAGNTEAFF.

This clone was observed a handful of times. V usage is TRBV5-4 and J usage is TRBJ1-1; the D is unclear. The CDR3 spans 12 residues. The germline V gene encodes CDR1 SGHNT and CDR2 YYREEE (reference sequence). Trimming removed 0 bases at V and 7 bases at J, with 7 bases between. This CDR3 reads CASSLGGYEAFF. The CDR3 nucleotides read TGTGCCAGCAGCTTGGGAGGGTATGAAGCTTTCTTT.

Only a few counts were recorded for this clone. CDR3 amino acids: CASSWGVVYEQYF. CDR3 DNA: TGTGCCAGCAGCTGGGGGGTGGTATACGAGCAGTACTTC. The chain recombines TRBV7-6 with TRBJ2-7, with D possibly being TRBD2 (6 bases). The CDR3 is 13 residues long. The germline V gene has CDR1 SGHVS and CDR2 FNYEAQ. Trimming left V 4 bases short and J 4 bases short, with 11 bases between.

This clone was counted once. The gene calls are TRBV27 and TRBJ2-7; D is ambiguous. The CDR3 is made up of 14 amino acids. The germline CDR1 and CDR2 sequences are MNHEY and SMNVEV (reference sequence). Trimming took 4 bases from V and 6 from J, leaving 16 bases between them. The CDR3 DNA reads TGTGCCAGCAGTTCTTATGGTGCGGCCGGCGAGCAGTACTTC. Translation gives CASSSYGAAGEQYF.

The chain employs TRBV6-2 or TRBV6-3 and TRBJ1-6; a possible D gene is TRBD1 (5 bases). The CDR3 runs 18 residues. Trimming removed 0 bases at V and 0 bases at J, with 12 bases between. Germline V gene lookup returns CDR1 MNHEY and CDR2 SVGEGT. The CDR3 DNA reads TGTGCCAGCAGTTACTCGCGACAGCGCCTCTCCTATAATTCACCCCTCCACTTT. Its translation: CASSYSRQRLSYNSPLHF.

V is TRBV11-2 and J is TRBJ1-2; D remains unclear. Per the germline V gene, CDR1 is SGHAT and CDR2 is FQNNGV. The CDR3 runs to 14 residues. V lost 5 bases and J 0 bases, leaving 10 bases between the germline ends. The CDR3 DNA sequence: TGTGCCAGCAGCCGGACTGACACTAACTATGGCTACACCTTC. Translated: CASSRTDTNYGYTF.

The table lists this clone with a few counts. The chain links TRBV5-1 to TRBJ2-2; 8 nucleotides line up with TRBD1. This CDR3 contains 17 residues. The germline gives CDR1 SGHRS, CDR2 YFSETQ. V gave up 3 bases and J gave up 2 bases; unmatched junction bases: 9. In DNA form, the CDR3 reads TGCGCCAGCAGCTCCGCCCGAACAGGGGGAAACACCGGGGAGCTGTTTTTT. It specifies CASSSARTGGNTGELFF.

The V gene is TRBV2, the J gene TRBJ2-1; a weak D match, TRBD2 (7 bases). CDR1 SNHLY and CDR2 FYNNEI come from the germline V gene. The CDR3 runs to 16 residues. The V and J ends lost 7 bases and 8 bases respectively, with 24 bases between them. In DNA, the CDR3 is TGTGCCAGCACTAAGGGGGGAAGCGGGACCGGACATGAGCAGTTCTTC. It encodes CASTKGGSGTGHEQFF.

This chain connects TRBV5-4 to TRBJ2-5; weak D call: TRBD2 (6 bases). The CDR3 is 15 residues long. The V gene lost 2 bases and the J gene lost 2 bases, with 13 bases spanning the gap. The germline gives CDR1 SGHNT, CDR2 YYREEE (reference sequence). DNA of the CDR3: TGTGCCAGCAGCTTTAATATAGCGGAACAAGAGACCCAGTACTTC. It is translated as CASSFNIAEQETQYF.

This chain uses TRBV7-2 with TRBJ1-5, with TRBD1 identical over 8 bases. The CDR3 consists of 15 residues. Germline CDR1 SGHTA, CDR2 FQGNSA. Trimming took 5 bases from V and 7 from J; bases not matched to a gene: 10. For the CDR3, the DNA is TGTGCCAGCAGCCCCTGGACAGGGCTGGAGCAGCCCCAGCATTTT. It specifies CASSPWTGLEQPQHF.

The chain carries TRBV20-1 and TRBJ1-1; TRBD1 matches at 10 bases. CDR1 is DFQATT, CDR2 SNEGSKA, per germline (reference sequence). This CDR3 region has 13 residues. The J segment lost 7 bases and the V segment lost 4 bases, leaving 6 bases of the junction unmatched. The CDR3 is CSATDRGQGEAFF. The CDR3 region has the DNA TGCAGTGCTACTGACAGGGGGCAAGGTGAAGCTTTCTTT.

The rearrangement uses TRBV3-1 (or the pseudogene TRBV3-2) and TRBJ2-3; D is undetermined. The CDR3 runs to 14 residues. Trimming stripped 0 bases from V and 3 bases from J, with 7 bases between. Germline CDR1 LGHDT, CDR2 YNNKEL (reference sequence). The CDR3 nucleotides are TGTGCCAGCAGCCAAGATTGGAGTACAGATACGCAGTATTTT. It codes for CASSQDWSTDTQYF.

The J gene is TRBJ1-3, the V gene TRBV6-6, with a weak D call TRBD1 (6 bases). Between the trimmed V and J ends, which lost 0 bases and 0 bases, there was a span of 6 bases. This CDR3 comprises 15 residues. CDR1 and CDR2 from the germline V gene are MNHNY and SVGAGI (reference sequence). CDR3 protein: CASSYSGGSGNTIYF. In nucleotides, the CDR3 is TGTGCCAGCAGTTACTCAGGGGGCTCTGGAAACACCATATATTTT.

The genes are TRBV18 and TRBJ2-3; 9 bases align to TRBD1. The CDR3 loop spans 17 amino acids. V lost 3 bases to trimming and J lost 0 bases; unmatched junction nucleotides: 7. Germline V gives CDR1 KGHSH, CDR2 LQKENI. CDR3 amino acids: CASSPMDRGISTDTQYF. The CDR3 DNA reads TGTGCCAGCTCACCCATGGACAGGGGCATTAGCACAGATACGCAGTATTTT.

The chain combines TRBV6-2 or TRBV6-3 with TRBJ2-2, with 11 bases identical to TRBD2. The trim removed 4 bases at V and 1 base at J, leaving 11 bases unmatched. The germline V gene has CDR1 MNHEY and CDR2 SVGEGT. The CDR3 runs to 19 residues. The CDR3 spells CASSSRASGGKENTGELFF. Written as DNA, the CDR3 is TGTGCCAGCAGTTCTCGGGCTAGCGGGGGGAAGGAGAACACCGGGGAGCTGTTTTTT.

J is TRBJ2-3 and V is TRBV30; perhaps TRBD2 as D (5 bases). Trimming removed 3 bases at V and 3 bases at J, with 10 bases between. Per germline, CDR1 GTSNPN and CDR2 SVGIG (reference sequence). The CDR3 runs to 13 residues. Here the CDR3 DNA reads TGTGCCTGGAGCAAAGGAGGAACAGATACGCAGTATTTT. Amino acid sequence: CAWSKGGTDTQYF. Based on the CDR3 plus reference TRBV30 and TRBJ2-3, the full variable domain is SQTIHQWPATLVQPVGSPLSLECTVEGTSNPNLYWYRQAAGRGLQLLFYSVGIGQISSEVPQNLSASRPQDRQFILSSKKLLLSDSGFYLCAWSKGGTDTQYFGPGTRLTVL.

The CDR3 DNA sequence: TGTGCCAGCAGTGGATCGGGGATCAGTGGCACTGAAGCTTTCTTT. Translating it yields CASSGSGISGTEAFF. V gene TRBV2 combines with J gene TRBJ1-1; D is undetermined. With 4 bases removed from V and 4 bases from J, the gap between germline ends came to 16 bases. Germline assignment: CDR1 SNHLY and CDR2 FYNNEI. CDR3 length: 15 amino acids.

The CDR3 nucleotides are TGTGCCAGCAGCATCCGGGACAGGAACACTGAAGCTTTCTTT. This encodes CASSIRDRNTEAFF. This chain connects TRBV3-1 (or the pseudogene TRBV3-2) to TRBJ1-1, with 7 positions matching TRBD1. With V trimmed by 5 bases and J by 1 base, 4 bases remained unmatched. The CDR3 is 14 amino acids. Germline values: CDR1 LGHDT, CDR2 YNNKEL (reference sequence).

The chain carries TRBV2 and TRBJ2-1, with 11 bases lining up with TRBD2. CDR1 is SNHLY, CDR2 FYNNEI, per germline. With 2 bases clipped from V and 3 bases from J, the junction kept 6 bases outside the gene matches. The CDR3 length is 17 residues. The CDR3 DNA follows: TGTGCCAGCAGTGAAAGAGTAGCGGGAGGGATCTACAATGAGCAGTTCTTC. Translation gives CASSERVAGGIYNEQFF.

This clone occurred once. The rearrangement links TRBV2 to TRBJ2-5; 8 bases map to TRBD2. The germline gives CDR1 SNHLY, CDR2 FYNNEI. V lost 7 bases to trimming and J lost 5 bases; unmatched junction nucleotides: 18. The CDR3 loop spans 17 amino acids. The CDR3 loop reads CASTWGSRAGGGETQYF. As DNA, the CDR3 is TGTGCCAGCACATGGGGTTCGAGGGCGGGGGGTGGTGAGACCCAGTACTTC.